The sequence of this TCR beta chain was determined in a study of beta chain features in type 1 diabetes. In the study overall: When patients were set against healthy donors, age, gender and cell yields were similar. Study-wide results and limits: Moderate but significant shortening of TCRB CDR3s was recorded in all four CD4+ subsets from Type 1 diabetes patients.

Heparinised blood was drawn once per donor, averaging around 110 mL. Sorting that relied on CD45RO/CCR7/CD25/CD127/CD95/CD27 yielded CD4+ naive, central memory, regulatory and stem cell-like memory cells. CDR1 MNHEY and CDR2 SMNVEV come from the germline V gene (reference sequence). V shed 0 bases, J shed 5 bases, and the junction held 4 bases outside the gene matches. This CDR3 has 16 amino acids. Details on this clone: What it binds is unknown.

Reverse transcribing all isolated RNA meant expressed TCRB transcripts were sequenced. Each sample of naive, central memory or regulatory T cells had, on average, roughly 3.4 million reads. TCRdb keeps only in-frame clones here, not all; method: immunoSEQ multiplex PCR. The sample has more than 550,000 clones, 11% to 15% seen once. Sequenced input: naive CD4+ T cells from blood. The receptor was isolated from a man between 18 and 29 years old with type 1 diabetes. The chain couples TRBV27 to TRBJ2-5, with 12 bases aligning to TRBD2. DNA for the CDR3: TGTGCCAGCAGTTTATCGACTAGCGGGGGTCAGGAGACCCAGTACTTC. This gives the protein CASSLSTSGGQETQYF.